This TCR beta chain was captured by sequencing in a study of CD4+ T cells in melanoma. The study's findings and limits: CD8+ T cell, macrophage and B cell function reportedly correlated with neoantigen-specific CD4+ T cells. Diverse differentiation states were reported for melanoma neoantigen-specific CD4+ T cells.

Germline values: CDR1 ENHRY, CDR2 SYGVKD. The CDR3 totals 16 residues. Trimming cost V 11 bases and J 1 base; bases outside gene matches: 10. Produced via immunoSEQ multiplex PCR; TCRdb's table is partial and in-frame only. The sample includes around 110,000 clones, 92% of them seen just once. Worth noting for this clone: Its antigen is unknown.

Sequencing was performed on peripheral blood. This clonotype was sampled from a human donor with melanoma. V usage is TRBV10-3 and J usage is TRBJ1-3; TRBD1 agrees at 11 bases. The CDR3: CAASGQGAISGNTIYF. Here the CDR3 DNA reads TGTGCCGCCTCAGGACAGGGGGCTATTTCTGGAAACACCATATATTTT.